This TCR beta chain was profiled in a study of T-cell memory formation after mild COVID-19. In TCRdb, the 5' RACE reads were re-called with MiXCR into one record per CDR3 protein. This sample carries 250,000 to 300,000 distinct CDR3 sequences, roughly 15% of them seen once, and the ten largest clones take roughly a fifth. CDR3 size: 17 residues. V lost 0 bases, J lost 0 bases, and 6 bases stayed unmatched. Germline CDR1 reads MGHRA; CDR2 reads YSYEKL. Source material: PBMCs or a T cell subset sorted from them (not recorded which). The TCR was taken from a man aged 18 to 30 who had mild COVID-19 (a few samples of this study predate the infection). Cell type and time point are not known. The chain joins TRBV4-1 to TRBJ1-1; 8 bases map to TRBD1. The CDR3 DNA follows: TGCGCCAGCAGCCAAGAACGGACAGGGTTGATGAACACTGAAGCTTTCTTT. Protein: CASSQERTGLMNTEAFF.